This T cell receptor (beta chain) was identified in a study of control samples from healthy donors and cancer patients. CDR1 is LGHDT, CDR2 YNNKEL, per germline (reference sequence). CDR3 size: 12 residues. Trimming pared 3 bases from V and 8 bases from J, leaving 10 bases between. Libraries were prepared by immunoSEQ multiplex PCR; TCRdb keeps only in-frame clonotypes and omits some of them. Among some 78,000 clones, less than 90% were seen once, and the ten largest hold 7.6%. The V and J genes are TRBV3-1 (or the pseudogene TRBV3-2) and TRBJ1-2; TRBD1 might be the D (5 bases). Sequences were obtained from blood. This clonotype was obtained from a woman in her fifties or sixties in good health. The CDR3 sequence is CASSQTDWGYTF. The CDR3 nucleotides are TGTGCCAGCAGCCAGACAGATTGGGGCTACACCTTC.